Detailed here is one TCR beta chain. The assay was immunoSEQ multiplex PCR, and TCRdb's table has in-frame clones only and misses some. The data hold some 190,000 clones, with approximately 86% observed a single time. This entry belongs to a study of blood T cell repertoires in COVID-19. In the study overall: PBMCs, B-cell-depleted T cells, or T cells provided the cDNA or gDNA that made up the material.

Trimming cost V 4 bases and J 4 bases, with 13 bases left between them. Germline-derived CDR1 and CDR2 are LNHDA and SQIVND (reference sequence). This CDR3 comprises 14 residues. Sequencing used peripheral blood. This sequence was found in a man in his late teens or twenties with active or convalescent COVID-19. The V gene is TRBV19, the J gene TRBJ1-2, with D unclear. For the CDR3, the DNA is TGTGCCAGTAGTACCGTCGGCAGGATCTATGGCTACACCTTC. Its translation is CASSTVGRIYGYTF.